One and the same sample provided the 21 T cell receptor beta chains below, sequenced in a study of HIV-infected patients and healthy controls. TCRdb independently ran MiXCR on the 5' RACE reads; one entry per CDR3 protein. The table includes about 63,000 distinct CDR3 sequences, about 15% detected once. The sample consisted of CD4+ T cells from blood. The source of these receptors is a human donor in good health.

This clonotype was counted ten times or more. The genes are TRBV29-1 and TRBJ2-3, with 7 positions matching TRBD2. Losses at the gene ends were 8 bases for V and 3 bases for J; bases not matched to a gene: 8. The CDR3 is 13 residues long. The germline V gene encodes CDR1 SQVTM and CDR2 ANQGSEA. CDR3 in amino acids: CSTRGSGTDTQYF. The CDR3 coding sequence is TGCAGCACCCGCGGGAGCGGGACAGATACGCAGTATTTT.

The sample holds a few counts of this clonotype. The chain is built from TRBV3-1 and TRBJ1-4, with D possibly matching TRBD1 (6 bases). V gave up 4 bases and J gave up 6 bases, with 12 bases separating them. This CDR3 comprises 14 residues. Germline values: CDR1 LGHDT, CDR2 YNNKEL (reference sequence). CDR3 DNA sequence: TGTGCCAGCAGCCTTGGGACAATCTATGAAAAACTGTTTTTT. Protein sequence: CASSLGTIYEKLFF. Full variable domain (missing parts from reference TRBV3-1 and TRBJ1-4): DTAVSQTPKYLVTQMGNDKSIKCEQNLGHDTMYWYKQDSKKFLKIMFSYNNKELIINETVPNRFSPKSPDKAHLNLHINSLELGDSAVYFCASSLGTIYEKLFFGSGTQLSVL.

The rearrangement links TRBV18 to TRBJ1-6; D gene uncertain. The V and J ends lost 0 bases and 5 bases respectively, with 8 bases between them. The germline V gene encodes CDR1 KGHSH and CDR2 LQKENI. The CDR3 extends over 15 amino acids. CDR3 DNA sequence: TGTGCCAGCTCACCACCGACGGGAAATAATTCACCCCTCCACTTT. The encoded protein is CASSPPTGNNSPLHF.

This clonotype was seen only a few times. The rearrangement joins TRBV29-1 to TRBJ2-7, with 10 bases fitting TRBD2. The germline V gene encodes CDR1 SQVTM and CDR2 ANQGSEA. The CDR3 runs to 14 residues. After removal of 3 bases from V and 2 bases from J, the junction contained 4 bases not matched to a gene. In nucleotides, the CDR3 is TGCAGCGTTGACACTAGCGGGGTTCCCTACGAGCAGTACTTC. As protein: CSVDTSGVPYEQYF.

The sample holds a few counts of this clonotype. The rearrangement links TRBV29-1 to TRBJ2-1; 9 bases align to TRBD2. Germline CDR1 and CDR2: SQVTM and ANQGSEA. The CDR3 runs to 15 residues. Germline trimming cut 7 bases from V and 9 bases from J; bases unmatched to any gene: 16. CDR3 nucleotides: TGCAGCGGCAGGGTCAGCGGGAGGCAGTACGGTGAGCAGTTCTTC. It yields the protein CSGRVSGRQYGEQFF.

This clonotype was observed many times. CDR3 nucleotides: TGTGCCAGCTCACCTAGCGGACGGGGTGAAGATACGCAGTATTTT. Its translation is CASSPSGRGEDTQYF. This chain uses TRBV18 with TRBJ2-3; a possible D gene is TRBD2 (6 bases). This CDR3 contains 15 residues. V shed 3 bases and J shed 5 bases, with 15 bases lying between them. Per germline, CDR1 KGHSH and CDR2 LQKENI.

The J gene is TRBJ2-2, the V gene TRBV2; tentatively, D is TRBD2 (5 bases). This CDR3 is built from 13 residues. Germline lookup yields CDR1 SNHLY and CDR2 FYNNEI. V was shortened by 8 bases and J by 1 base, with 8 bases between the two germline ends. The CDR3 nucleotides read TGTGCCAGCGCAGGACTGAACACCGGGGAGCTGTTTTTT. It yields the protein CASAGLNTGELFF.

This clonotype was detected once. The V and J genes are TRBV6-2 or TRBV6-3 and TRBJ1-5; D gene unclear. CDR1 is MNHEY and CDR2 is SVGEGT in the germline V gene. There are 12 residues in the CDR3. Trimming pared 0 bases from V and 9 bases from J, leaving 6 bases between. Here the CDR3 reads CASSYSRVPQHF. CDR3 in DNA: TGTGCCAGCAGTTACTCTCGGGTGCCCCAGCATTTT.

The chain is built from TRBV7-2 and TRBJ2-7, with 10 bases that match TRBD2. V lost 5 bases, J lost 4 bases, and 5 bases stayed unmatched. The CDR3 has 14 amino acids. CDR1 is SGHTA and CDR2 is FQGNSA in the germline V gene. CDR3 DNA: TGTGCCAGCAGCGAAAGCGGGAGGGGTTACGAGCAGTACTTC. Protein product: CASSESGRGYEQYF.

This clonotype was counted between two and nine times. The J gene is TRBJ2-1, the V gene TRBV19; D is unclear. Looked up from germline, CDR1 is LNHDA and CDR2 is SQIVND (reference sequence). The V and J ends lost 10 bases and 0 bases respectively, with 13 bases between them. The CDR3 consists of 14 residues. The CDR3 spells CATLDRSSYNEQFF. CDR3 DNA sequence: TGTGCCACCTTAGACCGTAGCTCCTACAATGAGCAGTTCTTC.

This clonotype was picked up a small number of times. J is TRBJ2-5 and V is TRBV7-3, with D perhaps matching TRBD2 (6 bases). V lost 2 bases to trimming and J lost 2 bases, with 12 bases between them. This CDR3 is built from 15 residues. Looked up from germline, CDR1 is SGHTA and CDR2 is FQGTGA. DNA of the CDR3: TGTGCCAGCAGCTTAGACAGCGGGCTACAAGAGACCCAGTACTTC. This gives the protein CASSLDSGLQETQYF.

The rearrangement joins TRBV6-2 or TRBV6-3 to TRBJ2-7, with 9 bases fitting TRBD1. The CDR3 runs to 21 residues. Germline V gives CDR1 MNHEY, CDR2 SVGEGT. Losses at the gene ends were 2 bases for V and 3 bases for J; bases not matched to a gene: 23. The CDR3 region is CASSYRPLRDRVRRSSYEQYF. The CDR3, as DNA: TGTGCCAGCAGTTACCGGCCACTTCGGGACAGGGTACGGCGGAGTAGCTACGAGCAGTACTTC.

This clonotype was observed many times. The chain is built from TRBV29-1 and TRBJ2-5, with a possible D match to TRBD1 (5 bases). The CDR3 is 12 residues long. Germline CDR1 is SQVTM and CDR2 is ANQGSEA. The CDR3 reads CSGRANQETQYF. DNA for the CDR3: TGCTCCGGCAGGGCGAACCAAGAGACCCAGTACTTC.

This clonotype was recorded a few times. This sequence joins TRBV6-2 or TRBV6-3 and TRBJ2-2; possible D gene TRBD1, 5 bases. V was cut by 6 bases and J by 1 base, with 15 bases left in between. Per the germline V gene, CDR1 is MNHEY and CDR2 is SVGEGT. The length of the CDR3 is 16 residues. In DNA form, the CDR3 reads TGTGCCAGCAGAATCCAGGGAAAGGGGAACACCGGGGAGCTGTTTTTT. Its protein is CASRIQGKGNTGELFF.

A few counts support this clonotype. The V gene is TRBV12-3 or TRBV12-4, the J gene TRBJ1-2; D uncertain. This CDR3 comprises 13 residues. The V gene lost 3 bases and the J gene lost 3 bases, with 8 bases spanning the gap. The CDR3 is CASSLFGDYGYTF. The DNA of the CDR3 is TGTGCCAGCAGTTTGTTCGGGGACTATGGCTACACCTTC.

The sample holds a few counts of this clonotype. V gene TRBV6-6 combines with J gene TRBJ2-3, with a possible D match to TRBD1 (7 bases). The V and J ends lost 0 bases and 4 bases respectively, with 14 bases between them. CDR1 is MNHNY and CDR2 is SVGAGI in the germline V gene (reference sequence). This CDR3 spans 16 amino acids. This chain's CDR3 is CASSYSGGGAPDTQYF. The DNA of the CDR3 is TGTGCCAGCAGTTACTCAGGAGGGGGCGCACCAGATACGCAGTATTTT.

The chain has TRBV29-1 and TRBJ2-3; the match to TRBD2 covers 7 bases. Trimming cost V 4 bases and J 1 base; bases outside gene matches: 2. CDR1 SQVTM and CDR2 ANQGSEA come from the germline V gene. CDR3 length: 13 residues. CDR3 sequence reads: CSVGGGGTDTQYF. DNA for the CDR3: TGCAGCGTTGGGGGGGGTGGCACAGATACGCAGTATTTT.

The chain combines TRBV7-2 with TRBJ1-6; D is possibly TRBD1 (5 bases). V lost 2 bases and J 9 bases, leaving 17 bases between the germline ends. The germline CDR1 and CDR2 sequences are SGHTA and FQGNSA. This CDR3 spans 16 amino acids. CDR3 protein: CASSLNGRAGGSPLHF. In DNA form, the CDR3 reads TGTGCCAGCAGCTTAAACGGCAGGGCGGGGGGTTCACCCCTCCACTTT. The variable domain in full, completed from reference TRBV7-2 and TRBJ1-6, reads GAGVSQSPSNKVTEKGKDVELRCDPISGHTALYWYRQSLGQGLEFLIYFQGNSAPDKSGLPSDRFSAERTGGSVSTLTIQRTQQEDSAVYLCASSLNGRAGGSPLHFGNGTRLTVT.

In this sample, this clonotype turned up a few times. CDR3 in DNA: TGTGCCAGCAAAAAGGATACAGGGGGAGGCGAGCAGTACTTC. Its protein is CASKKDTGGGEQYF. This chain joins TRBV6-2 or TRBV6-3 and TRBJ2-7, with 8 bases aligning to TRBD1. The germline gives CDR1 MNHEY, CDR2 SVGEGT. The V and J ends lost 7 bases and 6 bases, in that order; junction bases with no gene match: 11. This CDR3 is built from 14 residues.

A few counts support this clonotype. The rearrangement uses TRBV2 and TRBJ2-1; D possibly corresponds to TRBD1 (6 bases). V shed 6 bases and J shed 3 bases, with 9 bases lying between them. CDR3 size: 13 residues. From germline, CDR1 is SNHLY and CDR2 FYNNEI. The CDR3: CASRQDSYNEQFF. In DNA form, the CDR3 reads TGTGCCAGCAGGCAGGACAGCTACAATGAGCAGTTCTTC.

The V and J genes are TRBV7-2 and TRBJ2-7; D possibly corresponds to TRBD1 (6 bases). The CDR3 is 17 amino acids. Germline CDR1 and CDR2: SGHTA and FQGNSA. V was cut by 4 bases and J by 3 bases, with 22 bases left in between. CDR3 loop: CASSSRGGGGRSYEQYF. The CDR3 region has the DNA TGTGCCAGCAGCTCCAGGGGCGGAGGCGGAAGGAGCTACGAGCAGTACTTC.